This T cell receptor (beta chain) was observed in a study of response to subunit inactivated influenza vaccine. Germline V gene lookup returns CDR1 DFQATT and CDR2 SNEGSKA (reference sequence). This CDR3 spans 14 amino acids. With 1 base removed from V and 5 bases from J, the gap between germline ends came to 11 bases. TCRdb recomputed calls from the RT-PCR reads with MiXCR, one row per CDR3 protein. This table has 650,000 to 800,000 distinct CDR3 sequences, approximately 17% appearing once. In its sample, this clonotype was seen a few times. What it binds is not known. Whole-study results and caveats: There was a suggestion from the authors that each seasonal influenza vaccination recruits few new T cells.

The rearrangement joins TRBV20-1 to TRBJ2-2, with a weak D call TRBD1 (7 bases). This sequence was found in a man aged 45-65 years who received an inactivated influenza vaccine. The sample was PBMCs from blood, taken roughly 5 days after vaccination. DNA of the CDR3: TGCAGTGCTAGAGTCAGGGGGGTTACCGGGGAGCTGTTTTTT. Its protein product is CSARVRGVTGELFF.